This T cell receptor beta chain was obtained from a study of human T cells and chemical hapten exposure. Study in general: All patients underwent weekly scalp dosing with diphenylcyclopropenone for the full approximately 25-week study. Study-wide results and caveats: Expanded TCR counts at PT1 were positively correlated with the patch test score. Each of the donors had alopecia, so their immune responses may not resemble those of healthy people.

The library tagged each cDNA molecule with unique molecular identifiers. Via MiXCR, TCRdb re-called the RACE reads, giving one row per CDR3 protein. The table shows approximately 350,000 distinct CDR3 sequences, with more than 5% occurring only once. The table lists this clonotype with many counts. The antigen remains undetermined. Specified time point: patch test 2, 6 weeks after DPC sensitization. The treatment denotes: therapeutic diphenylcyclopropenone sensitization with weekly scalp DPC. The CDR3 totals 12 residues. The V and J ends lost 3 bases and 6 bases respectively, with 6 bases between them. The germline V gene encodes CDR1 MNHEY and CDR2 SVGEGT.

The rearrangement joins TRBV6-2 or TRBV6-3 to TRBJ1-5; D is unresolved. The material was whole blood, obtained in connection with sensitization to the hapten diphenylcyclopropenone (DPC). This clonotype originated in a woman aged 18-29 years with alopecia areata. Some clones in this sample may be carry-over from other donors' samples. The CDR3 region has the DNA TGTGCCAGCAGTTATCCAGGTCAGCCCCAGCATTTT. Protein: CASSYPGQPQHF.